A single sample is the source of the 14 T cell receptor beta chains below, sequenced in a study of T-cell reconstitution after alpha-beta-depleted transplantation in children. It was with unique molecular identifiers that the TCRbeta library was prepared. TCRdb re-called the PCR reads through MiXCR, storing one row per CDR3 protein. The sample has 150,000 to 250,000 distinct CDR3 sequences; approximately 6% are singletons. This sample comprised PBMCs, obtained before TCRalphabeta/CD19-depleted stem cell transplant. All receptors come from a girl under three years old with combined immunodeficiency, due to receive a stem cell transplant.

Remarks on this clonotype: This may be a read error, as it is one base from a much larger clone. The rearrangement uses TRBV20-1 and TRBJ2-1, with 9 nucleotides matching TRBD2. The CDR3 contains 15 residues. Germline V gives CDR1 DFQATT, CDR2 SNEGSKA (reference sequence). DNA for the CDR3: TGCTGTGCTAGGGCAACTAGCGGGTCGAACAATGAGCAGTTCTTC. Its translation: CCARATSGSNNEQFF.

This clonotype has at least ten counts. The CDR3 here is CASKGQGKTYEQYF. The CDR3, as DNA: TGTGCCAGCAAAGGACAGGGGAAGACCTACGAGCAGTACTTC. The V call is TRBV6-2 or TRBV6-3, the J call TRBJ2-7; 9 bases are a match to TRBD1. CDR1 is MNHEY and CDR2 is SVGEGT in the germline V gene. The CDR3 is 14 residues long. Germline trimming cut 7 bases from V and 2 bases from J; bases unmatched to any gene: 6.

This clonotype occurred many times. The chain links TRBV7-8 to TRBJ1-2; D is uncertain. The V and J ends lost 1 base and 3 bases respectively, with 9 bases between them. This CDR3 comprises 14 residues. Germline V gives CDR1 SGHVS, CDR2 FQNEAQ. As DNA, the CDR3 is TGTGCCAGCAGCTTAGTGGCGGCAGACTATGGCTACACCTTC. Protein: CASSLVAADYGYTF.

This clonotype occurred many times. J is TRBJ2-5 and V is TRBV11-2; no clear D. This CDR3 spans 16 amino acids. CDR1 SGHAT and CDR2 FQNNGV come from the germline V gene. V shed 0 bases and J shed 7 bases, with 18 bases lying between them. This CDR3 reads CASSLDLRTPPGTQYF. DNA of the CDR3: TGTGCCAGCAGCTTAGATCTGAGGACGCCCCCCGGGACCCAGTACTTC.

This clonotype was observed many times. In DNA, the CDR3 is TGTGCCAGCAGCCCCACGAAGGACAGGACAAAGACCCAGTACTTC. The encoded protein is CASSPTKDRTKTQYF. The V call is TRBV7-9, the J call TRBJ2-5; 7 bases match TRBD1. The ends lost 5 bases at V and 6 bases at J; junction bases unmatched: 12. The CDR3 consists of 15 residues. Germline-derived CDR1 and CDR2 are SEHNR and FQNEAQ (reference sequence).

This clonotype has a count of ten or more. The rearrangement uses TRBV24-1 and TRBJ2-1; 8 bases match TRBD1. The CDR3 covers 17 residues. J lost 4 bases, V lost 3 bases, and 10 bases had no gene match. CDR1 and CDR2 (germline): KGHDR, SFDVKD. CDR3 in amino acids: CATSDTRPQGVYNEQFF. The CDR3, as DNA: TGTGCCACCAGTGATACCCGGCCACAGGGGGTTTACAATGAGCAGTTCTTC.

About this clonotype: This may stem from a read error, because a much larger clone lies one nucleotide away. The chain joins TRBV29-1 to TRBJ1-5; 8 nucleotides agree with TRBD1. The CDR3 totals 12 residues. Germline assignment: CDR1 SQVTM and CDR2 ANQGSEA. CDR3 sequence: CTAGQGPQPQHF. In nucleotides, the CDR3 is TGCACCGCAGGACAGGGCCCTCAGCCCCAGCATTTT.

This clonotype was counted many times. The chain couples TRBV29-1 to TRBJ2-7; possible D gene TRBD2, 7 bases. The CDR3 runs to 14 residues. V was trimmed by 6 bases and J by 3 bases, leaving 18 bases between them. CDR1 is SQVTM, CDR2 ANQGSEA, per germline. The CDR3 DNA reads TGCAGCGTCGGGGGGCTAGCGGAGAGCTACGAGCAGTACTTC. It codes for CSVGGLAESYEQYF.

This clonotype was seen ten or more times. The chain couples TRBV12-3 or TRBV12-4 to TRBJ2-3; D is unclear. The CDR3 runs to 15 residues. Trimming took off 2 bases at V and 2 bases at J, with 11 bases between the two ends. CDR3 loop: CASSLIGQLTDTQYF. Written as DNA, the CDR3 is TGTGCCAGCAGTTTAATCGGCCAGCTCACAGATACGCAGTATTTT.

This clonotype has a count of ten or more. CDR3: CASSQPTGTYEQYF. CDR3 coding DNA: TGTGCCAGCTCACAACCAACAGGGACCTACGAGCAGTACTTC. The chain couples TRBV18 to TRBJ2-7; TRBD1 is a possible D gene (6 bases). The germline gives CDR1 KGHSH, CDR2 LQKENI. The CDR3 is 14 amino acids. The germline V and J ends were trimmed by 4 bases and 2 bases, with 12 bases remaining between them.

This clonotype was counted ten times or more. The chain is built from TRBV7-9 and TRBJ1-2; D is perhaps TRBD1 (6 bases). V gave up 3 bases and J gave up 4 bases, with 9 bases separating them. There are 13 residues in the CDR3. Germline CDR1 SEHNR, CDR2 FQNEAQ (reference sequence). In nucleotides, the CDR3 is TGTGCCAGCAGCTTCGGAGGGGGCTATGGCTACACCTTC. Translated, it gives CASSFGGGYGYTF.

This clonotype was seen many times. The chain links TRBV19 to TRBJ1-5, with D maybe TRBD1 (6 bases). CDR1 LNHDA and CDR2 SQIVND come from the germline V gene (reference sequence). This CDR3 region has 14 residues. V was shortened by 3 bases and J by 1 base, with 7 bases between the two germline ends. CDR3 residues: CASSMDSSNQPQHF. The DNA of the CDR3 is TGTGCCAGTAGTATGGACAGCAGCAATCAGCCCCAGCATTTT.

The rearrangement uses TRBV11-1 and TRBJ2-1, with TRBD1 as a possible D gene (5 bases). CDR3 length: 17 amino acids. Trimming took off 8 bases at V and 4 bases at J, with 24 bases between the two ends. Germline V gene sequence: CDR1 SGHAT, CDR2 FQDESV (reference sequence). The CDR3 loop is CASDSQGSHLSYNEQFF. Written as DNA, the CDR3 is TGTGCCAGCGACTCCCAGGGCAGCCACCTAAGTTACAATGAGCAGTTCTTC.

This clonotype was observed many times. The V call is TRBV7-9, the J call TRBJ2-3; TRBD1 aligns across 8 bases. CDR3 size: 16 residues. CDR1 and CDR2 from the germline V gene are SEHNR and FQNEAQ (reference sequence). V lost 3 bases, J lost 3 bases, and 8 bases stayed unmatched. The CDR3 loop is CASSLRARTGTDTQYF. The CDR3, as DNA: TGTGCCAGCAGCTTGCGCGCGCGGACAGGGACAGATACGCAGTATTTT.